This entry concerns a single T cell receptor (beta chain). One Seattle source followed patients from active infection through their disease course. The entry originates in a study of blood T cell repertoires in COVID-19. Study-wide background: Samples taken during acute and convalescent COVID-19 were collected in the United States, Italy and Spain. Sources were T cells, B-cell-depleted T cells, or PBMCs; the material itself was cDNA or gDNA.

Measured with immunoSEQ multiplex PCR; TCRdb has only the in-frame clones, and not every one. The data hold around 210,000 clones, with 85% observed a single time. This clonotype originated in a man aged 50 to 59 with COVID-19, enrolled during active disease. The sequenced sample was peripheral blood.

CDR3 sequence (DNA): TGTGCCAGCAGTGAACTCCACATCAAGGGGGCCCCTTTGTACGAGCAGTACTTC. Protein sequence: CASSELHIKGAPLYEQYF. The chain uses TRBV6-1 and TRBJ2-7; 7 nucleotides line up with TRBD1. CDR1 is MNHNS, CDR2 SASEGT, per germline. After removal of 2 bases from V and 4 bases from J, the junction contained 17 bases not matched to a gene. The CDR3 consists of 18 residues.